This entry concerns a single T cell receptor beta chain. Its antigen is undetermined. The CDR3 end lies 3 residues beyond the end of the read and is filled in from the germline J gene. This record belongs to a study of T cells in women clearing cervical HPV infection. Study information: Control women cleared a single incident HPV16 infection within 12 months. Controls gave blood once infection was undetectable; cases at lesion identification. Study conclusions and caveats: Cases carried less TRBV6-7 than controls: about 0.1% versus 0.15%. Associations may precede or follow infection; HPV-specific or memory T cells were not isolated.

Germline V gene lookup returns CDR1 DFQATT and CDR2 SNEGSKA (reference sequence). The CDR3 length is 12 residues. V was shortened by 6 bases and J by 3 bases, with 9 bases between the two germline ends. Some clones are missing from TCRdb's copy, which holds only in-frame ones; the method was immunoSEQ multiplex PCR. The sample holds approximately 44,000 clones. This receptor was identified in a woman aged 18-70 years with a cervical HPV16 infection that either progressed to CIN3+ or cleared (not recorded which). This chain connects TRBV20-1 to TRBJ2-1, with a possible D match to TRBD2 (6 bases). Sequenced input: blood buffy coat. CDR3 DNA (partial): TGCAGTGCCGCGCGGGGCTACAATGAG. Translated: CSAARGYNE. The whole CDR3 protein is CSAARGYNEQFF.